Sequencing of this TCR beta chain was carried out in a study of CDR3 diversity in severe acne. This clonotype counts as medium-sized (0.01 to 0.1%). TCRdb reprocessed the PCR reads via MiXCR and lists one record per CDR3 protein. The sample holds more than 70,000 distinct CDR3 sequences; less than 65% are singletons and the top ten take roughly 11%. Trimming left V 3 bases short and J 1 base short, with 7 bases between. This CDR3 is built from 13 residues. Germline values: CDR1 SGHTA, CDR2 FQGNSA. The receptor was derived from a male donor with severe acne vulgaris. Sequenced material: blood. The genes are TRBV7-2 and TRBJ2-7; D ambiguous. The CDR3 spells CASSFGLSYEQYF. The CDR3 DNA sequence: TGTGCCAGCAGCTTCGGGTTATCCTACGAGCAGTACTTC. The full variable domain, rest sourced from reference TRBV7-2 and TRBJ2-7, is GAGVSQSPSNKVTEKGKDVELRCDPISGHTALYWYRQSLGQGLEFLIYFQGNSAPDKSGLPSDRFSAERTGGSVSTLTIQRTQQEDSAVYLCASSFGLSYEQYFGPGTRLTVT.